This TCR beta chain was sequenced in a study of blood T cell repertoires in COVID-19. The overall study: PBMCs, B-cell-depleted T cells, or T cells were the source of the cDNA or gDNA that made up the material.

Data came from immunoSEQ multiplex PCR; TCRdb stores just in-frame clones and leaves some out. The table lists about 180,000 clones, 70% to 85% of them singletons, with around 7% in the top ten. The V segment lost 4 bases and the J segment 5 bases; nucleotides outside the gene matches: 11. Germline CDR1 is SGDLS and CDR2 is YYNGEE. This CDR3 contains 17 residues. This TCR came from a human donor in a cohort sampled during active COVID-19. The rearrangement joins TRBV9 to TRBJ2-5, with 13 bases fitting TRBD2. The sample was peripheral blood. CDR3 residues: CASSHTGTSGAGETQYF. The CDR3 DNA reads as TGTGCCAGCAGCCACACCGGGACTAGCGGGGCGGGGGAGACCCAGTACTTC.